Below are 20 T cell receptor beta chains sequenced from a single sample in a study of T cell clones after liver transplantation. Generated by immunoSEQ multiplex PCR, the TCRdb table keeps only in-frame clones and is missing some. The table has 70,000 to 80,000 clones, about 92% seen once. This material consisted of CD4+ T cells from blood, taken before liver transplant. These receptors were taken from a human donor who received a liver transplant.

This chain links TRBV30 with TRBJ2-4, with TRBD1 identical over 7 bases. The V gene end was trimmed by 2 bases and the J gene end by 1 base; junction bases not matched to a gene: 17. This CDR3 contains 19 residues. Per germline, CDR1 GTSNPN and CDR2 SVGIG (reference sequence). The chain's CDR3 is CAWSYSAGGGGLAKNIQYF. The CDR3 coding sequence is TGTGCCTGGAGTTATTCGGCAGGGGGTGGGGGATTGGCCAAAAACATTCAGTACTTC.

The J gene is TRBJ1-1, the V gene TRBV7-2, with no clear D. The CDR3 sequence is 13 residues long. The V end lost 4 bases, the J end lost 0 bases, and 6 bases lay between the germline ends. Germline CDR1 SGHTA, CDR2 FQGNSA. The CDR3 nucleotides read TGTGCCAGCAGCTCCAGGATGAACACTGAAGCTTTCTTT. Protein sequence: CASSSRMNTEAFF.

The chain uses TRBV9 and TRBJ2-1; 9 bases are shared with TRBD2. The CDR3 sequence is 18 residues long. From germline, CDR1 is SGDLS and CDR2 YYNGEE. V trimming: 1 base; J trimming: 0 bases; junction bases outside the gene matches: 8. Written as DNA, the CDR3 is TGTGCCAGCAGCGTATTTAGCGGGAGCTTGAGCTCCTACAATGAGCAGTTCTTC. This gives the protein CASSVFSGSLSSYNEQFF.

The chain recombines TRBV2 with TRBJ1-1, with no clear D. Germline assignment: CDR1 SNHLY and CDR2 FYNNEI. Between the trimmed V and J ends, which lost 6 bases and 14 bases, there was a span of 16 bases. This CDR3 is built from 11 residues. In DNA, the CDR3 is TGTGCCAGCAGCCTTCAAGGAGGACGGTTCTTT. Translation: CASSLQGGRFF. The full variable domain, in which reference TRBV2 and TRBJ1-1 provide the parts outside the CDR3, is EPEVTQTPSHQVTQMGQEVILRCVPISNHLYFYWYRQILGQKVEFLVSFYNNEISEKSEIFDDQFSVERPDGSNFTLKIRSTKLEDSAMYFCASSLQGGRFFGQGTRLTVV.

V is TRBV27 and J is TRBJ1-1, with TRBD1 matching 8 bases. V shed 4 bases and J 5 bases; nucleotides not matched to a gene: 9. This CDR3 is built from 15 residues. CDR1 is MNHEY and CDR2 is SMNVEV in the germline V gene (reference sequence). The CDR3 DNA sequence: TGTGCCAGCAGTTCCTCCGGACAGGGCTGGACTGAAGCTTTCTTT. Its protein is CASSSSGQGWTEAFF.

The gene calls are TRBV13 and TRBJ2-1; 9 nucleotides match TRBD1. V lost 4 bases to trimming and J lost 9 bases; unmatched junction nucleotides: 10. The CDR3 totals 15 residues. Germline V gene sequence: CDR1 PRHDT, CDR2 FYEKMQ (reference sequence). In nucleotides, the CDR3 is TGTGCCAGCAGCTACAGGGGGCTAGCGGAGACTGAGCAGTTCTTC. This sequence encodes CASSYRGLAETEQFF.

The rearrangement joins TRBV5-6 to TRBJ2-2, with D possibly being TRBD1 (5 bases). CDR3 length: 16 residues. Trimming stripped 4 bases from V and 0 bases from J, with 13 bases between. CDR1 SGHDT and CDR2 YYEEEE come from the germline V gene. The CDR3 nucleotides read TGTGCCAGCAGCAGGGTTGGGGCGGCGAACACCGGGGAGCTGTTTTTT. Protein sequence: CASSRVGAANTGELFF.

The rearrangement uses TRBV5-1 and TRBJ1-1, with a weak D call TRBD1 (5 bases). This CDR3 contains 14 residues. V dropped 4 bases and J dropped 3 bases, with 13 bases sitting between them. Germline V gene lookup returns CDR1 SGHRS and CDR2 YFSETQ. The CDR3 reads CASSPGTRDTEAFF. The CDR3 DNA reads TGCGCCAGCAGCCCTGGGACGAGGGACACTGAAGCTTTCTTT.

The chain joins TRBV28 to TRBJ1-2, with 8 bases identical to TRBD1. The V and J ends lost 4 bases and 4 bases, in that order; junction bases with no gene match: 17. The CDR3 spans 18 residues. The germline gives CDR1 MDHEN, CDR2 SYDVKM. The DNA for the CDR3 is TGTGCCAGCAGTTCTATCCTACCTGACAGGGGAGGGCTCTATGGCTACACCTTC. Translating it yields CASSSILPDRGGLYGYTF.

V and J are TRBV7-8 and TRBJ2-2; D remains unclear. Germline V gene data show CDR1 as SGHVS and CDR2 as FQNEAQ. The CDR3 loop spans 15 amino acids. V lost 5 bases and J lost 3, with 13 bases in between. The CDR3 nucleotides read TGTGCCAGCAGCCTTGACACCGCGGACACCGGGGAGCTGTTTTTT. Translated, it gives CASSLDTADTGELFF.

The chain links TRBV2 to TRBJ2-3, with D tentatively TRBD2 (6 bases). Germline V gives CDR1 SNHLY, CDR2 FYNNEI. This CDR3 has 18 residues. The germline V and J ends were trimmed by 4 bases and 1 base, with 21 bases remaining between them. The CDR3 protein is CASSVIIAAGSRTDTQYF. CDR3 DNA: TGTGCCAGCAGTGTTATAATAGCGGCAGGGTCGCGCACAGATACGCAGTATTTT.

The chain carries TRBV9 and TRBJ2-1, with TRBD2 matching over 8 bases. CDR1 and CDR2 from the germline V gene are SGDLS and YYNGEE. V trimming: 4 bases; J trimming: 6 bases; junction bases outside the gene matches: 18. This CDR3 has 18 amino acids. The CDR3 sequence: CASSPSPIAGPAGNEQFF. The CDR3 coding sequence is TGTGCCAGCAGCCCCAGCCCGATAGCGGGGCCCGCTGGCAATGAGCAGTTCTTC. Looking up the rest from reference TRBV9 and TRBJ2-1 gives the full variable domain: DSGVTQTPKHLITATGQRVTLRCSPRSGDLSVYWYQQSLDQGLQFLIQYYNGEERAKGNILERFSAQQFPDLHSELNLSSLELGDSALYFCASSPSPIAGPAGNEQFFGPGTRLTVL.

This clone was observed once. The chain joins TRBV28 to TRBJ1-2; D might be TRBD1 (5 bases). CDR1 is MDHEN, CDR2 SYDVKM, per germline. Trimming removed 3 bases from V and 4 bases from J, with 18 bases in between. CDR3 length: 16 amino acids. This CDR3 reads CASSLSQAPVGYGYTF. As DNA, the CDR3 is TGTGCCAGCAGTTTGTCACAGGCTCCGGTTGGCTATGGCTACACCTTC.

The sample holds one count of this clone. The chain joins TRBV7-6 to TRBJ2-7; 7 nucleotides line up with TRBD1. Germline assignment: CDR1 SGHVS and CDR2 FNYEAQ. The CDR3 runs 15 residues. V dropped 5 bases and J dropped 4; count of bases not matched to a gene: 11. The CDR3 DNA is TGTGCCAGCAGCCTACGACAGGGAGAATATTACGAGCAGTACTTC. This sequence encodes CASSLRQGEYYEQYF.

The rearrangement links TRBV5-1 to TRBJ2-7, with D unclear. CDR3 size: 15 residues. The V end lost 2 bases, the J end lost 1 base, and 13 bases lay between the germline ends. CDR1 is SGHRS and CDR2 is YFSETQ in the germline V gene. CDR3 protein: CASSLGIAASYEQYF. The CDR3, as DNA: TGCGCCAGCAGCTTAGGAATAGCTGCATCCTACGAGCAGTACTTC.

The chain links TRBV6-5 to TRBJ1-1; D remains unclear. In germline, CDR1 is MNHEY, CDR2 SVGAGI. V was trimmed by 0 bases and J by 2 bases, leaving 10 bases between them. CDR3 length equals 15 residues. The CDR3 DNA is TGTGCCAGCAGTTACTCGATTGGACTAAACACTGAAGCTTTCTTT. Translating it yields CASSYSIGLNTEAFF.

This clone was recorded only once. The rearrangement links TRBV10-2 to TRBJ2-5; possibly TRBD1 or TRBD2 for D (6 bases each). Matching the DNA end better, TRBJ2-7 makes the J call doubtful. CDR3 size: 13 residues. Germline V gives CDR1 WSHSY, CDR2 SAAADI. This chain's CDR3 is CASKNGGGHEQYF. The CDR3 DNA sequence: TGCGCCAGCAAGAACGGGGGCGGCCACGAGCAGTACTTC.

The rearrangement links TRBV28 to TRBJ2-6; D is perhaps TRBD1 or TRBD2 (5 bases each). This CDR3 comprises 15 residues. V dropped 3 bases and J dropped 1 base, with 7 bases sitting between them. The V gene's germline CDR1 is MDHEN and CDR2 SYDVKM. CDR3 loop: CASSFGGSGANVLTF. In DNA form, the CDR3 reads TGTGCCAGCAGTTTTGGGGGTTCTGGGGCCAACGTCCTGACTTTC.

This sequence joins TRBV9 and TRBJ2-1; 11 positions agree with TRBD2. The CDR3 length is 15 residues. Trimming took 3 bases from V and 5 from J; bases not matched to a gene: 4. The V gene's germline CDR1 is SGDLS and CDR2 YYNGEE. The chain's CDR3 is CASSALAGENNEQFF. The CDR3 DNA is TGTGCCAGCAGCGCACTAGCGGGAGAGAACAATGAGCAGTTCTTC. The whole variable domain, remainder taken from reference TRBV9 and TRBJ2-1, is DSGVTQTPKHLITATGQRVTLRCSPRSGDLSVYWYQQSLDQGLQFLIQYYNGEERAKGNILERFSAQQFPDLHSELNLSSLELGDSALYFCASSALAGENNEQFFGPGTRLTVL.

This clone showed up just a few times. The chain links TRBV9 to TRBJ2-3; D remains ambiguous. Germline V gene lookup returns CDR1 SGDLS and CDR2 YYNGEE. The CDR3 has 13 amino acids. V lost 4 bases to trimming and J lost 4 bases, with 10 bases between them. The CDR3 nucleotides read TGTGCCAGCAGCCCGAGGATGGCAGATACGCAGTATTTT. Encoded protein: CASSPRMADTQYF.